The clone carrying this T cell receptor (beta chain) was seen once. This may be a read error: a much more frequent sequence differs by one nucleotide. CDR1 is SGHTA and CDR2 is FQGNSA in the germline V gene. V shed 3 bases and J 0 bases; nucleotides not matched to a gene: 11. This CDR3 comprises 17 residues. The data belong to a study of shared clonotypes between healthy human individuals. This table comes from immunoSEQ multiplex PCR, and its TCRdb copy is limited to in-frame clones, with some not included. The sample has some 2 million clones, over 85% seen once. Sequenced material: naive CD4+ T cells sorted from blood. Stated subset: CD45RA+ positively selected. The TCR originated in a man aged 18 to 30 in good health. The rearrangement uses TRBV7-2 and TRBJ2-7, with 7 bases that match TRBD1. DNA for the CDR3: TGTGCCAGCAGCTTCCCCGCCGGGACAGTCGGCTCCTACGAGCAGTACTTC. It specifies CASSFPAGTVGSYEQYF.